The 18 T cell receptor beta chains below all came from one sample that was sequenced in a study of circulating and synovial CD4+ cells in juvenile arthritis. The protocol was immunoSEQ multiplex PCR, while the TCRdb copy is restricted to in-frame clones and leaves out a portion. The table includes under 35,000 clones, 95% detected once. Sequencing input: CD4+ T cells from blood. The receptors here all came from a human donor with juvenile idiopathic arthritis.

The chain joins TRBV6-5 to TRBJ1-1; possible D gene TRBD1, 6 bases. The CDR3 has 12 amino acids. CDR1 is MNHEY and CDR2 is SVGAGI in the germline V gene. V shed 5 bases and J shed 8 bases, with 12 bases lying between them. The CDR3 sequence: CASSKKGTEAFF. The DNA for the CDR3 is TGTGCCAGCAGTAAAAAGGGGACAGAAGCTTTCTTT.

The chain joins TRBV6-5 to TRBJ1-4; 7 bases map to TRBD1. Germline CDR1 reads MNHEY; CDR2 reads SVGAGI. CDR3 length: 15 amino acids. Trimming took 4 bases from V and 6 from J; bases not matched to a gene: 8. The CDR3: CASSSAGTEDEKLFF. In DNA, the CDR3 is TGTGCCAGCAGTTCCGCCGGGACAGAAGATGAAAAACTGTTTTTT.

The chain couples TRBV7-8 to TRBJ2-1; D might be TRBD2 (6 bases). CDR1 and CDR2 from the germline V gene are SGHVS and FQNEAQ. The CDR3 length is 12 residues. The ends were cut back, 3 bases at V and 8 bases at J, with 8 bases in the middle. The CDR3 loop is CASSFGGYEQFF. CDR3 DNA sequence: TGTGCCAGCAGCTTTGGGGGGTATGAGCAGTTCTTC.

The chain links TRBV2 to TRBJ1-1, with D possibly being TRBD1 (5 bases). In germline, CDR1 is SNHLY, CDR2 FYNNEI. This CDR3 has 14 residues. The V end lost 7 bases, the J end lost 4 bases, and 16 bases lay between the germline ends. The CDR3 DNA reads as TGTGCCAGCACTAAAACTGCGGGGGGCACTGAAGCTTTCTTT. Translating gives CASTKTAGGTEAFF.

The chain uses TRBV7-3 and TRBJ2-7; D is possibly TRBD1 (5 bases). The CDR3 length is 13 residues. V was trimmed by 5 bases and J by 4 bases, leaving 12 bases between them. Germline CDR1 reads SGHTA; CDR2 reads FQGTGA. The CDR3 DNA is TGTGCCAGCAGCGCCGGCAGGGATTACGAGCAGTACTTC. It specifies CASSAGRDYEQYF.

The rearrangement links TRBV5-1 to TRBJ2-3, with 11 bases aligning to TRBD2. CDR1 and CDR2 (germline): SGHRS, YFSETQ. J was trimmed by 4 bases and V by 0 bases; bases with no gene match: 13. The CDR3 extends over 19 amino acids. The CDR3 sequence is CASSLGHKYTSGRPDTQYF. The CDR3 DNA follows: TGCGCCAGCAGCTTGGGCCACAAATATACTAGCGGGAGACCAGATACGCAGTATTTT.

This clone was seen only once. J is TRBJ2-7 and V is TRBV27, with 11 bases fitting TRBD1. J was trimmed by 6 bases and V by 5 bases; bases with no gene match: 12. CDR1 MNHEY and CDR2 SMNVEV come from the germline V gene (reference sequence). The CDR3 covers 16 residues. For the CDR3, the DNA is TGTGCCAGCAGTCCGCCGCCCGGGACAGGGGGTTCCGAGCAGTACTTC. As protein: CASSPPPGTGGSEQYF.

The chain combines TRBV27 with TRBJ1-3, with TRBD1 identical over 7 bases. J was trimmed by 0 bases and V by 5 bases; bases with no gene match: 10. Germline values: CDR1 MNHEY, CDR2 SMNVEV (reference sequence). This CDR3 contains 17 residues. The CDR3 reads CASSPYPTGFSGNTIYF. The CDR3 DNA sequence: TGTGCCAGCAGTCCCTACCCGACAGGGTTCTCTGGAAACACCATATATTTT.

CDR3 nucleotide sequence: TGCGCCAGCAGCTCAGCAACTAATGAAAAACTGTTTTTT. As protein: CASSSATNEKLFF. The chain uses TRBV5-1 and TRBJ1-4; D is unresolved. V lost 3 bases, J lost 0 bases, and 3 bases lay in between. The CDR3 totals 13 residues. Germline CDR1 is SGHRS and CDR2 is YFSETQ.

The gene calls are TRBV20-1 and TRBJ2-3; 7 bases are a match to TRBD1. J was trimmed by 7 bases and V by 6 bases; bases with no gene match: 4. The CDR3 sequence is 11 residues long. Per the germline V gene, CDR1 is DFQATT and CDR2 is SNEGSKA (reference sequence). CDR3 bases: TGCAGTGCCAGACAGGGCCATACGCAGTATTTT. It specifies CSARQGHTQYF.

This rearrangement joins TRBV10-3 to TRBJ1-1; D ambiguous. Trimming cost V 7 bases and J 1 base, with 10 bases left between them. Germline-derived CDR1 and CDR2 are ENHRY and SYGVKD. The CDR3 totals 13 residues. The CDR3 loop reads CAITPTRNTEAFF. The CDR3 coding sequence is TGTGCCATCACCCCAACCAGGAACACTGAAGCTTTCTTT.

The V call is TRBV7-2, the J call TRBJ1-2; the D is unclear. The germline CDR1 and CDR2 sequences are SGHTA and FQGNSA. The CDR3 contains 13 residues. Trimming took off 4 bases at V and 5 bases at J, with 11 bases between the two ends. CDR3 nucleotides: TGTGCCAGCAGCTCGACTAACACGTATGGCTACACCTTC. Amino acid sequence: CASSSTNTYGYTF. Full variable domain (remainder filled in from reference TRBV7-2 and TRBJ1-2): GAGVSQSPSNKVTEKGKDVELRCDPISGHTALYWYRQSLGQGLEFLIYFQGNSAPDKSGLPSDRFSAERTGGSVSTLTIQRTQQEDSAVYLCASSSTNTYGYTFGSGTRLTVV.

The CDR3 sequence: CASGTTLYNEQFF. In DNA form, the CDR3 reads TGTGCCAGCGGGACTACATTATACAATGAGCAGTTCTTC. The chain joins TRBV9 to TRBJ2-1; TRBD2 aligns across 7 bases. V was clipped by 7 bases and J by 4 bases; unmatched bases: 5. CDR3 length equals 13 residues. CDR1 is SGDLS, CDR2 YYNGEE, per germline.

The rearrangement joins TRBV5-1 to TRBJ2-7; 11 positions agree with TRBD2. Germline V CDR1 and CDR2: SGHRS, YFSETQ. The CDR3 length is 15 residues. The trim removed 5 bases at V and 2 bases at J, leaving 6 bases unmatched. The CDR3 coding sequence is TGCGCCAGCAGGTTAGCGGGGGGGCCCCCCTACGAGCAGTACTTC. Protein: CASRLAGGPPYEQYF.

The J gene is TRBJ1-4, the V gene TRBV15; D possibly corresponds to TRBD1 (5 bases). Trimming removed 1 base at V and 4 bases at J, with 13 bases between. Per the germline V gene, CDR1 is LNHNV and CDR2 is YYDKDF (reference sequence). This CDR3 contains 16 residues. Here the CDR3 DNA reads TGTGCCACCAGCAGAGCCCAGGGACTGAATAATGAAAAACTGTTTTTT. Amino acids: CATSRAQGLNNEKLFF. Supplemented by reference TRBV15 and TRBJ1-4, the full variable domain reads DAMVIQNPRYQVTQFGKPVTLSCSQTLNHNVMYWYQQKSSQAPKLLFHYYDKDFNNEADTPDNFQSRRPNTSFCFLDIRSPGLGDTAMYLCATSRAQGLNNEKLFFGSGTQLSVL.

The gene calls are TRBV28 and TRBJ2-5; 8 nucleotides agree with TRBD1. Germline CDR1 reads MDHEN; CDR2 reads SYDVKM. The CDR3 runs to 13 residues. Trimming removed 6 bases from V and 8 bases from J; junction bases left unmatched: 8. The CDR3 DNA is TGTGCCAGCAGGCCGGGACAGGTGATCACCCAGTACTTC. Translated: CASRPGQVITQYF.

The CDR3 here is CASSSTGLSGNTIYF. The CDR3 bases are TGTGCCAGCAGCTCCACAGGGTTGTCCGGAAACACCATATATTTT. This sequence joins TRBV7-2 and TRBJ1-3; tentatively, D is TRBD1 (6 bases). There are 15 residues in the CDR3. Trimming left V 4 bases short and J 4 bases short, with 14 bases between. The germline CDR1 and CDR2 sequences are SGHTA and FQGNSA.

The chain carries TRBV30 and TRBJ2-1, with TRBD2 as a possible D gene (5 bases). The germline V and J ends were trimmed by 1 base and 11 bases, with 12 bases remaining between them. This CDR3 is 12 amino acids long. Germline assignment: CDR1 GTSNPN and CDR2 SVGIG (reference sequence). This CDR3 reads CAWSEVAGKQFF. The CDR3 DNA reads as TGTGCCTGGAGTGAGGTGGCGGGTAAGCAGTTCTTC.